These T cell receptor beta chains were read from a single sample in a study of blood T cell repertoires in COVID-19. The repertoire was sequenced with immunoSEQ multiplex PCR; TCRdb's copy has only in-frame clones and lacks some. The sample yields about 300,000 clones, 70% to 90% seen once. Sequenced: peripheral blood. The receptors stem from a woman in her twenties or thirties who had recovered from COVID-19. Both conserved end residues are part of each CDR3. The D gene is left open where the match is weak. Only part of the rows carry a size: once, few, many, or a class if the clone is expanded.

d_gene: .
abundance: .
j_gene: TRBJ1-1
v_gene: TRBV30
CDR3aa: CAWIIDRQNTEAFF
CDR3nt: TGTGCCTGGATTATAGACAGACAGAACACTGAAGCTTTCTTT

d_gene: .
abundance: .
j_gene: TRBJ1-4
v_gene: TRBV28
CDR3aa: CASSPGGPNEKLFF
CDR3nt: TGTGCCAGCAGCCCGGGGGGGCCCAATGAAAAACTGTTTTTT

d_gene: .
abundance: .
j_gene: TRBJ1-1
v_gene: TRBV20-1
CDR3aa: CSASTGHLNTEAFF
CDR3nt: TGCAGTGCTAGTACGGGACATTTGAACACTGAAGCTTTCTTT

d_gene: .
abundance: once
j_gene: TRBJ1-2
v_gene: TRBV6-5
CDR3aa: CASVTGGAGYTF
CDR3nt: TGTGCCAGCGTTACGGGAGGAGCCGGCTACACCTTC

d_gene: TRBD2
abundance: .
j_gene: TRBJ2-5
v_gene: TRBV7-2
CDR3aa: CASSFQRGAGETQYF
CDR3nt: TGTGCCAGCAGCTTTCAGCGGGGGGCCGGGGAGACCCAGTACTTC

d_gene: .
abundance: .
j_gene: TRBJ2-7
v_gene: TRBV20-1
CDR3aa: CSARQTYEQYF
CDR3nt: TGCAGTGCTAGACAGACCTACGAGCAGTACTTC

d_gene: .
abundance: few
j_gene: TRBJ2-7
v_gene: TRBV6-6
CDR3aa: CASSSGIYEQYF
CDR3nt: TGTGCCAGCAGTTCAGGGATTTACGAGCAGTACTTC

d_gene: .
abundance: .
j_gene: TRBJ2-3
v_gene: TRBV5-4
CDR3aa: CASSFRQDSSTDTQYF
CDR3nt: TGTGCCAGCAGTTTCCGCCAGGACAGTAGCACAGATACGCAGTATTTT

d_gene: TRBD1
abundance: .
j_gene: TRBJ1-1
v_gene: TRBV7-2
CDR3aa: CASSLGRGLGTEAFF
CDR3nt: TGTGCCAGCAGCTTAGGGAGGGGGCTCGGTACTGAAGCTTTCTTT

d_gene: TRBD1
abundance: .
j_gene: TRBJ1-3
v_gene: TRBV28
CDR3aa: CASSSPPGGGTSGNTIYF
CDR3nt: TGTGCCAGCAGTTCCCCGCCAGGGGGTGGTACTTCTGGAAACACCATATATTTT

d_gene: .
abundance: .
j_gene: TRBJ2-5
v_gene: TRBV3-1/TRBV3-2
CDR3aa: CASSQDYRQGIPETQYF
CDR3nt: TGTGCCAGCAGCCAAGATTATCGGCAGGGGATTCCGGAGACCCAGTACTTC

d_gene: .
abundance: many
j_gene: TRBJ1-3
v_gene: TRBV7-9
CDR3aa: CASSLVEENTIYF
CDR3nt: TGTGCCAGCAGCTTAGTAGAGGAAAACACCATATATTTT

d_gene: .
abundance: .
j_gene: TRBJ1-4
v_gene: TRBV30
CDR3aa: CAWSRVGEKLFF
CDR3nt: TGTGCCTGGAGCAGGGTGGGGGAAAAACTGTTTTTT

d_gene: .
abundance: .
j_gene: TRBJ1-5
v_gene: TRBV28
CDR3aa: CASSTQNQPQHF
CDR3nt: TGTGCCAGCAGTACCCAGAATCAGCCCCAGCATTTT

d_gene: .
abundance: .
j_gene: TRBJ1-1
v_gene: TRBV10-3
CDR3aa: CAISAKTGLNTEAFF
CDR3nt: TGTGCCATCAGTGCCAAGACAGGATTGAACACTGAAGCTTTCTTT

d_gene: .
abundance: .
j_gene: TRBJ1-2
v_gene: TRBV6-6
CDR3aa: CASSYSDSPNYGYTF
CDR3nt: TGTGCCAGCAGTTATTCCGACAGTCCTAACTATGGCTACACCTTC

d_gene: TRBD1
abundance: .
j_gene: TRBJ1-5
v_gene: TRBV4-1
CDR3aa: CASSRTGTGGNQPQHF
CDR3nt: TGCGCCAGCAGCCGCACCGGGACAGGGGGCAATCAGCCCCAGCATTTT

d_gene: .
abundance: .
j_gene: TRBJ1-3
v_gene: TRBV7-3
CDR3aa: CASSPGDSGNTIYF
CDR3nt: TGTGCCAGCAGCCCCGGAGATTCTGGAAACACCATATATTTT